Listed below are T cell receptor beta chains from one sample, sequenced in a study of T cell responses to AZD1222 COVID-19 vaccine. The assay was immunoSEQ multiplex PCR, and TCRdb's table has in-frame clones only and misses some. The table lists 150,000 to 200,000 clones, roughly nine tenths of them singletons. Source: peripheral blood, taken 28 days after the second AZD1222 dose. The receptors were sampled from an adult who received the AZD1222 COVID-19 vaccine. CDR3s include the opening cysteine and the closing phenylalanine or tryptophan. Fields, in order: D gene, clone size, J gene, V gene, CDR3 DNA, CDR3 protein. The D gene is left open where the match is weak. Not every row has a clone size; where given, it reads once, few, many or a size class.

NA	NA	TRBJ1-3	TRBV28	TGTGCCAGCAGTCGGAATGGAAACACCATATATTTT	CASSRNGNTIYF
TRBD1	NA	TRBJ1-4	TRBV7-2	TGTGCCAGCAGCCTCGAAACGGGGACAGGGACTGGAAAACTGTTTTTT	CASSLETGTGTGKLFF
TRBD2	NA	TRBJ2-7	TRBV4-3	TGCGCCAGCAGCCAAACGGGGGAGGGCCAGCAGTACTTC	CASSQTGEGQQYF
NA	NA	TRBJ1-2	TRBV11-1	TGTGCCAGCAGCCGCCCTGGGGGTTATGGCTACACCTTC	CASSRPGGYGYTF
NA	NA	TRBJ2-7	TRBV7-9	TGTGCCAGCAGCCCGCGAGTGAGTTACGAGCAGTACTTC	CASSPRVSYEQYF
NA	once	TRBJ1-5	TRBV27	TGTGCCAGCAGCCACGACAGGAGGGAGCCCCAGCATTTT	CASSHDRREPQHF
TRBD1	NA	TRBJ1-4	TRBV7-2	TGTGCCAGCAGCTCCGGACAGGGACTTCAGCTGTTTTTT	CASSSGQGLQLFF
NA	NA	TRBJ2-7	TRBV5-1	TGCGCCAGCAGCATTGGGCCCGGATCCGACGAGCAGTACTTC	CASSIGPGSDEQYF
TRBD1	NA	TRBJ1-1	TRBV7-9	TGTGCCAGCAGCCAGGGACAGGGAGTGAACACTGAAGCTTTCTTT	CASSQGQGVNTEAFF
NA	NA	TRBJ1-3	TRBV5-5	TGTGCCAGCAGCGGAGACAGGCTCTCTGGAAACACCATATATTTT	CASSGDRLSGNTIYF
TRBD1	NA	TRBJ1-2	TRBV6-5	TGTGCCAGCGGACAGGACAGGCCACCATATGGCTACACCTTC	CASGQDRPPYGYTF
NA	NA	TRBJ1-2	TRBV7-9	TGTGCCAGCAGCCGTGAGCCGCTCTCAAAAAACTATGGCTACACCTTC	CASSREPLSKNYGYTF
TRBD1	NA	TRBJ2-3	TRBV7-9	TGTGCCAGCAGCTCCGGGACAGGGAGCACAGATACGCAGTATTTT	CASSSGTGSTDTQYF
TRBD1	NA	TRBJ1-1	TRBV28	TGTGCCAGCAGTACCGACAGGGTGCACACTGAAGCTTTCTTT	CASSTDRVHTEAFF
NA	NA	TRBJ2-2	TRBV7-2	TGTGCCAGCAGCCCCATTATGGACACCGGGGAGCTGTTTTTT	CASSPIMDTGELFF
NA	NA	TRBJ2-1	TRBV5-4	TGTGCCAGCAGCTTCCCGGGTGAGCAGTTCTTC	CASSFPGEQFF
NA	once	TRBJ2-5	TRBV7-9	TGTGCCAGCAGAGAACAGGAGATCCAAGAGACCCAGTACTTC	CASREQEIQETQYF
NA	NA	TRBJ1-1	TRBV5-6	TGTGCCAGCAGCTTGGGGGTTGGGAACACTGAAGCTTTCTTT	CASSLGVGNTEAFF
NA	NA	TRBJ1-2	TRBV5-6	TGTGCCAGCAGCTTGAATCGCGGGACATATGGCTACACCTTC	CASSLNRGTYGYTF
NA	NA	TRBJ1-4	TRBV4-1	TGCGCCAGCAGCCAAGAAGTTGGGTCGGGGGAAAAACTGTTTTTT	CASSQEVGSGEKLFF
NA	NA	TRBJ1-1	TRBV7-2	TGTGCCAGCAGCTTAGGAGCTACGGGGGGTGGGTTCTTT	CASSLGATGGGFF
TRBD1	NA	TRBJ2-7	TRBV5-1	TGCGCCAGCAGCCCGGGACAGGGGTGGACCTACGAGCAGTACTTC	CASSPGQGWTYEQYF
NA	NA	TRBJ1-4	TRBV3-1/TRBV3-2	TGTGCCAGCAGCCCGTCCTGGGGAGATGAAAAACTGTTTTTT	CASSPSWGDEKLFF
NA	NA	TRBJ1-2	TRBV4-2	TGTGCCAGCAGCCAAGATACCTGGGCTGGCTACACCTTC	CASSQDTWAGYTF
TRBD2	NA	TRBJ2-1	TRBV10-3	TGTGCCATCAGGGGGGGCCAGCGGGAGTCGACCTACAATGAGCAGTTCTTC	CAIRGGQRESTYNEQFF
TRBD2	NA	TRBJ2-1	TRBV4-2	TGTGCCAGCAGCCAAGTATTAGCGGGGGAAGGGAATGAGCAGTTCTTC	CASSQVLAGEGNEQFF
NA	NA	TRBJ2-2	TRBV7-2	TGTGCCAGCAGCTCTTCAAGGGAGCTGTTTTTT	CASSSSRELFF
NA	NA	TRBJ1-5	TRBV27	TGTGCCAGCAGTTCTGGACCCTATAGCAATCAGCCCCAGCATTTT	CASSSGPYSNQPQHF
NA	few	TRBJ1-2	TRBV6-1	TGTGCCAGCAGTGAGGAGGAAGGGGGAAGATATGGCTACACCTTC	CASSEEEGGRYGYTF
NA	NA	TRBJ2-3	TRBV27	TGTGCCAGCAGTTTATCTAGAAGCGTACCCCCAGATACGCAGTATTTT	CASSLSRSVPPDTQYF
NA	NA	TRBJ1-1	TRBV29-1	TGCAGCGTTGAAAACCCCCTAGGGAGCACTGAAGCTTTCTTT	CSVENPLGSTEAFF
TRBD2	NA	TRBJ2-1	TRBV6-5	TGTGCCAGCAGTTGGGGACTAGCGGGGGCCTACAATGAGCAGTTCTTC	CASSWGLAGAYNEQFF
TRBD2	NA	TRBJ2-3	TRBV6-2/TRBV6-3	TGTGCCAGCAGCCTAACTAGCGGTAACACAGATACGCAGTATTTT	CASSLTSGNTDTQYF
NA	NA	TRBJ2-3	TRBV6-5	TGTGCCAGCAGTCGTTCCACAGATACGCAGTATTTT	CASSRSTDTQYF
TRBD1	NA	TRBJ1-2	TRBV7-2	TGTGCCAGCAGCCGCGGGACAGGCGCTAACTATGGCTACACCTTC	CASSRGTGANYGYTF
NA	NA	TRBJ2-7	TRBV2	TGTGCCAGCAGTGAGGGGGCACTCGACTACGAGCAGTACTTC	CASSEGALDYEQYF
TRBD2	NA	TRBJ2-5	TRBV28	TGTGCCAGCAGTCCTGGCGGGGGTCGGGAGACCCAGTACTTC	CASSPGGGRETQYF
TRBD2	NA	TRBJ2-1	TRBV4-1	TGCGCCAGCAGCCAAGAACCCGGCGGGAGCTCCTACAATGAGCAGTTCTTC	CASSQEPGGSSYNEQFF
TRBD1	NA	TRBJ1-6	TRBV7-2	TGTGCCAGCAGCCCCCGGGACAGGGGGGTTTCACCCCTCCACTTT	CASSPRDRGVSPLHF
NA	NA	TRBJ2-1	TRBV4-2	TGTGCCAGCAGCCAGGTCGCAGGCGCCCCCCATGAGCAGTTCTTC	CASSQVAGAPHEQFF
NA	NA	TRBJ2-3	TRBV30	TGTGCCTGGAGTGCAATTCCGTCGGATACGCAGTATTTT	CAWSAIPSDTQYF
TRBD1	once	TRBJ2-5	TRBV29-1	TGCAGCGTTCGTCGTTCGGGACAGCAAGAGACCCAGTACTTC	CSVRRSGQQETQYF
NA	NA	TRBJ1-2	TRBV18	TGTGCCAGCTCACCACGGAGGTTTCAGGTCTTGGATGGCTACACCTTC	CASSPRRFQVLDGYTF
NA	NA	TRBJ1-5	TRBV5-6	TGTGCCAGCAGCCTCTCATTTGCGAATCAGCCCCAGCATTTT	CASSLSFANQPQHF
NA	NA	TRBJ2-5	TRBV27	TGTGCCAGCAGTTTATTGGCAGGGGAAGAGACCCAGTACTTC	CASSLLAGEETQYF
TRBD1	NA	TRBJ1-2	TRBV2	TGTGCCAGCAGCGAGGACAGGGAAGTTGGCGGCTACACCTTC	CASSEDREVGGYTF
TRBD1	NA	TRBJ1-2	TRBV11-2	TGTGCCAGCAGCAGACAGGGAGATCTGAACACCTTC	CASSRQGDLNTF
TRBD2	NA	TRBJ2-5	TRBV5-1	TGCGCCAGCAGCTTGGGTAGCGGGGAGACCCAGTACTTC	CASSLGSGETQYF
TRBD2	NA	TRBJ2-3	TRBV13	TGTGCCAGCAGCCCCGGGACTAGCGGGGGGGCCGGGGTAGATACGCAGTATTTT	CASSPGTSGGAGVDTQYF
NA	NA	TRBJ1-1	TRBV3-1/TRBV3-2	TGTGCCAGCAGCCAAGACAGGGTGAGCCCTGAAGCTTTCTTT	CASSQDRVSPEAFF
NA	NA	TRBJ2-7	TRBV2	TGTGCCAGCAGTGAACTAGTTGGTTACGAGCAGTACTTC	CASSELVGYEQYF
TRBD1	NA	TRBJ2-1	TRBV28	TGTGCCAGCAGAACGGGACAGGGCCCCTACAATGAGCAGTTCTTC	CASRTGQGPYNEQFF
TRBD2	NA	TRBJ2-1	TRBV2	TGTGCCAGCAGCGGGAGCGGGGCCCGGGTATACAATGAGCAGTTCTTC	CASSGSGARVYNEQFF
TRBD2	NA	TRBJ2-3	TRBV4-2	TGTGCCAGCAGCCAAGACTCCCCCGCACTAGCGGGGACAGATACGCAGTATTTT	CASSQDSPALAGTDTQYF
NA	NA	TRBJ2-7	TRBV5-6	TGTGCCAGCAGCTTGAACAGGGTTCGCTACGAGCAGTACTTC	CASSLNRVRYEQYF